This T cell receptor beta chain appears in the sequencing data of a study of shared clonotypes between healthy human individuals. General study findings and limits: Investigators collected only blood, and repertoires in tissues likely differ. Owing to a small donor count, the genetic and exposure-history diversity represented was limited.

Every unsorted PBMC PCR replicate was loaded with about 290 ng DNA, roughly 30,000 T cell genomes. The data were produced by immunoSEQ multiplex PCR, yet TCRdb's version contains in-frame clones alone and is incomplete. The sample holds some 450,000 clones, more than 70% seen once. Adult Caucasians living in Nashville, Tennessee made up all of the donors. V was clipped by 5 bases and J by 4 bases, with 8 bases between them. The CDR3 runs 12 residues. Germline loops: CDR1 SEHNR, CDR2 FQNEAQ (reference sequence). Concerning this clone: Its antigen is not identified.

Material for sequencing was PBMCs. This chain connects TRBV7-9 to TRBJ2-5; TRBD1 might be the D (6 bases). The sequence derives from a woman in her forties in good health. Some clones in this sample may be carry-over from other donors' samples. CDR3 sequence: CASSRDIETQYF. The CDR3, as DNA: TGTGCCAGCAGCAGGGACATAGAGACCCAGTACTTC. The whole variable domain, remainder taken from reference TRBV7-9 and TRBJ2-5, is DTGVSQNPRHKITKRGQNVTFRCDPISEHNRLYWYRQTLGQGPEFLTYFQNEAQLEKSRLLSDRFSAERPKGSFSTLEIQRTEQGDSAMYLCASSRDIETQYFGPGTRLLVL.